In its sample, the clone carrying this T cell receptor (beta chain) was seen many times. The sample originates from a study of T cells in Graves' hyperthyroidism and ophthalmopathy. The CDR3 regions of TCR beta were amplified from RNA transcripts. TCR CDR3 underwent first-round RT-PCR with the HTBI primer set. TCRdb re-called the multiplex PCR reads through MiXCR, storing one row per CDR3 protein. Seen here are about 99,000 distinct CDR3 sequences, approximately 48% observed once, and the top ten hold roughly 26%. Hyperthyroidism, newly diagnosed and lasting under 2 months, affected patients aged 18 to 65. Looked up from germline, CDR1 is MNHEY and CDR2 is SMNVEV (reference sequence). CDR3 length: 14 amino acids. Trimming took 5 bases from V and 7 from J; bases not matched to a gene: 9.

This TCR was recovered from a man aged 35-49 years with Graves' hyperthyroidism. Sequencing input: blood. The gene calls are TRBV27 and TRBJ2-7, with 9 bases identical to TRBD1. CDR3 sequence: CASSTPGTGYEQYF. The DNA of the CDR3 is TGTGCCAGCAGTACCCCCGGGACAGGGTATGAGCAGTACTTC.